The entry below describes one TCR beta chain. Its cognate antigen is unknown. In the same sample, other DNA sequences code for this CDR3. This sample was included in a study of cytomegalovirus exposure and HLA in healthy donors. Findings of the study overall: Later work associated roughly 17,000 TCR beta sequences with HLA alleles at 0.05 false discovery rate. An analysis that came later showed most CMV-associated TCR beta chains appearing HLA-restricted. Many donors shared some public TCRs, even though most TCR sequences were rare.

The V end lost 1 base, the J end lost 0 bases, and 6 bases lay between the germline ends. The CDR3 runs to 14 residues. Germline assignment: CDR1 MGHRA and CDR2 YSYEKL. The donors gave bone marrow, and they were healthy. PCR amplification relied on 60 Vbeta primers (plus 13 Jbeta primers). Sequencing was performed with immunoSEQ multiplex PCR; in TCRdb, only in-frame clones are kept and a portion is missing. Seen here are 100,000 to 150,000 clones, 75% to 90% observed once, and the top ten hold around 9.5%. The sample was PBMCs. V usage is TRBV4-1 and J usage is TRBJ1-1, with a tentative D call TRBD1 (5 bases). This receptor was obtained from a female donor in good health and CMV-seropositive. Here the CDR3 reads CASSQGQMNTEAFF. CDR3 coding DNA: TGCGCCAGCAGCCAAGGACAGATGAACACTGAAGCTTTCTTT.